The next 16 T cell receptor beta chains were all read from a single sample in a study of glioma-infiltrating T cells after dendritic cell vaccination. Clones were sequenced by immunoSEQ multiplex PCR, and TCRdb holds only the in-frame ones, with some missing. There are under 30,000 clones in the sample; about nine tenths occur only once, and 2.5% to 3.5% lies in the top ten. The time point was: after dendritic cell vaccination, including at tumor progression/relapse. Sequences were derived from blood, sampled after dendritic cell vaccination. These receptors originate from a human donor with glioblastoma.

This clone was detected only a few times. The genes are TRBV19 and TRBJ2-3; 10 positions match TRBD2. Per the germline V gene, CDR1 is LNHDA and CDR2 is SQIVND (reference sequence). Germline trimming cut 4 bases from V and 4 bases from J; bases unmatched to any gene: 2. The CDR3 contains 14 residues. The CDR3 here is CASSRLAGADTQYF. CDR3 bases: TGTGCCAGTAGTAGACTAGCGGGTGCAGATACGCAGTATTTT.

CDR3 sequence (DNA): TGTGCCAGTAGTATAAGGGTAGGGGCAACCACTGAAGCTTTCTTT. Translating it yields CASSIRVGATTEAFF. V is TRBV19 and J is TRBJ1-1; D is possibly TRBD1 (5 bases). Germline V CDR1 and CDR2: LNHDA, SQIVND (reference sequence). Trimming stripped 2 bases from V and 4 bases from J, with 14 bases between. The CDR3 totals 15 residues.

The chain recombines TRBV6-1 with TRBJ1-2; D may be TRBD1 (6 bases). V shed 8 bases and J shed 4 bases, with 17 bases lying between them. The CDR3 has 14 residues. Germline lookup yields CDR1 MNHNS and CDR2 SASEGT. In DNA, the CDR3 is TGTGCCAGCGTGAAGGCAGGGGCTGTCTATGGCTACACCTTC. Translation: CASVKAGAVYGYTF.

The chain combines TRBV6-1 with TRBJ1-4; 10 bases agree with TRBD1. The CDR3 runs to 16 residues. The V segment lost 3 bases and the J segment 7 bases; nucleotides outside the gene matches: 8. From germline, CDR1 is MNHNS and CDR2 SASEGT. CDR3 in amino acids: CASSDRQGARSEKLFF. Here the CDR3 DNA reads TGTGCCAGCAGTGATCGACAGGGGGCGCGGAGTGAAAAACTGTTTTTT.

The chain couples TRBV5-1 to TRBJ1-1; D is unresolved. V was cut by 0 bases and J by 0 bases, with 6 bases left in between. In germline, CDR1 is SGHRS, CDR2 YFSETQ. The CDR3 has 14 amino acids. The CDR3 sequence: CASSLATVNTEAFF. In nucleotides, the CDR3 is TGCGCCAGCAGCTTGGCGACTGTGAACACTGAAGCTTTCTTT.

This clone has just one count. The V call is TRBV6-6, the J call TRBJ2-7, with TRBD1 identical over 7 bases. Germline loops: CDR1 MNHNY, CDR2 SVGAGI (reference sequence). The CDR3 sequence is 14 residues long. V trimming: 5 bases; J trimming: 2 bases; junction bases outside the gene matches: 6. CDR3 bases: TGTGCCAGCAGTAAGAACAGGGGCCCCTACGAGCAGTACTTC. This sequence encodes CASSKNRGPYEQYF.

The V call is TRBV7-8, the J call TRBJ2-5; 8 bases match TRBD2. The CDR3 extends over 15 amino acids. The junction had 6 bases not matched to a gene; V was cut back by 2 bases and J by 4 bases. CDR1 is SGHVS, CDR2 FQNEAQ, per germline. The CDR3 sequence: CASSLQRGGGETQYF. The CDR3 coding sequence is TGTGCCAGCAGCTTACAACGGGGGGGCGGAGAGACCCAGTACTTC.

The chain carries TRBV7-2 and TRBJ2-7, with D unresolved. This CDR3 has 13 amino acids. CDR1 and CDR2 (germline): SGHTA, FQGNSA. The V end was cut by 6 bases, the J end by 2 bases, with 11 bases between. The DNA of the CDR3 is TGTGCCAGCAGTTCCGGTCATCCCTACGAGCAGTACTTC. Its translation: CASSSGHPYEQYF.

This chain uses TRBV7-2 with TRBJ2-2; 12 bases are a match to TRBD2. V gave up 0 bases and J gave up 6 bases; unmatched junction bases: 5. CDR3 size: 17 residues. Germline lookup yields CDR1 SGHTA and CDR2 FQGNSA. CDR3 nucleotide sequence: TGTGCCAGCAGCTTAGCCCATCGACTAGCGGGGGCCGGGGAGCTGTTTTTT. Translation gives CASSLAHRLAGAGELFF.

This clone is a singleton in its sample. The chain joins TRBV10-3 to TRBJ2-1; 9 nucleotides line up with TRBD2. Germline trimming cut 4 bases from V and 5 bases from J; bases unmatched to any gene: 3. CDR3 length: 14 amino acids. CDR1 is ENHRY and CDR2 is SYGVKD in the germline V gene. The DNA of the CDR3 is TGTGCCATCAGTGGGCGGGGGGGGAACAATGAGCAGTTCTTC. Residues: CAISGRGGNNEQFF.

The gene calls are TRBV6-5 and TRBJ2-1; TRBD2 agrees at 11 bases. V shed 6 bases, J shed 5 bases, and the junction held 6 bases outside the gene matches. The CDR3 is made up of 15 amino acids. The germline V gene has CDR1 MNHEY and CDR2 SVGAGI. The CDR3, as DNA: TGTGCCAGCAGCCGGACTAGCGGGTATAACAATGAGCAGTTCTTC. Translated, it gives CASSRTSGYNNEQFF.

This clone was observed a single time. V and J are TRBV2 and TRBJ1-2, with 12 bases fitting TRBD1. The germline V gene has CDR1 SNHLY and CDR2 FYNNEI. The CDR3 runs to 15 residues. J lost 4 bases, V lost 6 bases, and 6 bases had no gene match. The CDR3 reads CASRAGTGGGYGYTF. In nucleotides, the CDR3 is TGTGCCAGCAGGGCCGGGACAGGGGGCGGCTATGGCTACACCTTC.

The chain combines TRBV18 with TRBJ1-5; possible D gene TRBD1, 6 bases. Trimming took 2 bases from V and 3 from J, leaving 20 bases between them. Germline lookup yields CDR1 KGHSH and CDR2 LQKENI. CDR3 length: 18 amino acids. The CDR3 spells CASSPFDSRQGFNQPQHF. CDR3 in DNA: TGTGCCAGCTCACCATTCGACAGCAGGCAGGGGTTCAATCAGCCCCAGCATTTT.

This rearrangement joins TRBV5-8 to TRBJ2-7, with D tentatively TRBD1 (5 bases). The CDR3 is made up of 13 amino acids. V lost 4 bases and J lost 2, with 10 bases in between. The germline V gene encodes CDR1 SGHTS and CDR2 YDEGEE. CDR3 sequence: CASSAGITYEQYF. The CDR3 region has the DNA TGTGCCAGCAGCGCAGGGATAACCTACGAGCAGTACTTC.

The gene calls are TRBV5-6 and TRBJ2-1; 11 positions agree with TRBD1. Germline V CDR1 and CDR2: SGHDT, YYEEEE. There are 16 residues in the CDR3. V lost 5 bases and J lost 7; bases outside the gene matches: 11. The CDR3 spells CASRRSGTGGGNEQFF. The CDR3 DNA reads as TGTGCCAGCAGGCGCTCCGGGACAGGGGGGGGAAATGAGCAGTTCTTC.

This clone has only one observation. One junction end disagrees with the germline gene, perhaps due to a read error. J is TRBJ2-2 and V is TRBV11-2, with D tentatively TRBD1 (6 bases). Germline values: CDR1 SGHAT, CDR2 FQNNGV. This CDR3 contains 16 residues. The CDR3 sequence is CASSSGQPPNTRELFF. The CDR3 DNA sequence: TGTGCCAGCAGCTCCGGACAGCCACCAAACACCCGGGAGCTGTTTTTT. Supplemented by reference TRBV11-2 and TRBJ2-2, the full variable domain reads EAGVAQSPRYKIIEKRQSVAFWCNPISGHATLYWYQQILGQGPKLLIQFQNNGVVDDSQLPKDRFSAERLKGVDSTLKIQPAKLEDSAVYLCASSSGQPPNTRELFFGEGSRLTVL.